What follows are 25 T cell receptor beta chains derived from one specimen sequenced in a study of shared clonotypes between healthy human individuals. The protocol was immunoSEQ multiplex PCR, while the TCRdb copy is restricted to in-frame clones and leaves out a portion. The sample contains around 550,000 clones, roughly 96% of which appear only once. In the naive CD8 group, cells lacked CD45RO and were positively selected for CCR7, so terminally differentiated effector memory CD45RA+ cells were left out. Specimen: naive CD8+ T cells sorted from blood. All receptors come from a woman in her 30s in good health.

The chain links TRBV6-5 to TRBJ2-7; D might be TRBD2 (7 bases). The CDR3 has 15 residues. Germline V gives CDR1 MNHEY, CDR2 SVGAGI. The V end was cut by 2 bases, the J end by 0 bases, with 11 bases between. In DNA form, the CDR3 reads TGTGCCAGCAGTTACGGGGGGGCAGTCTCCTACGAGCAGTACTTC. Protein product: CASSYGGAVSYEQYF.

This clone was detected only once. The chain combines TRBV28 with TRBJ2-1; D is unclear. The CDR3 extends over 16 amino acids. Trimming removed 4 bases from V and 2 bases from J, with 15 bases in between. Germline CDR1 reads MDHEN; CDR2 reads SYDVKM. The CDR3 DNA is TGTGCCAGCAGTTCCCCTACCGAGCAGGCCTACAATGAGCAGTTCTTC. Translating gives CASSSPTEQAYNEQFF.

The J gene is TRBJ2-1, the V gene TRBV6-5; D is unclear. The CDR3 extends over 16 amino acids. CDR1 is MNHEY and CDR2 is SVGAGI in the germline V gene. V lost 2 bases and J 3 bases, leaving 14 bases between the germline ends. CDR3 DNA: TGTGCCAGCAGTTACAGCACGGGCGAACGCTACAATGAGCAGTTCTTC. Amino acid sequence: CASSYSTGERYNEQFF.

The rearrangement joins TRBV10-1 to TRBJ2-7, with unresolved D. V was trimmed by 3 bases and J by 4 bases, leaving 7 bases between them. Germline CDR1 WNHNN, CDR2 SYGVQD (reference sequence). This CDR3 has 12 amino acids. CDR3: CASSDESYEQYF. CDR3 coding DNA: TGCGCCAGCAGTGACGAGTCGTACGAGCAGTACTTC.

V and J are TRBV5-4 and TRBJ2-7; D is ambiguous. Germline V gene lookup returns CDR1 SGHNT and CDR2 YYREEE (reference sequence). CDR3 length: 11 residues. Trimming stripped 4 bases from V and 0 bases from J, with 2 bases between. The CDR3 sequence: CASSNSYEQYF. The CDR3 coding sequence is TGTGCCAGCAGCAACTCCTACGAGCAGTACTTC.

The chain uses TRBV11-1 and TRBJ2-3, with TRBD1 as a possible D gene (5 bases). This CDR3 is 14 amino acids long. V lost 4 bases to trimming and J lost 6 bases, with 14 bases between them. The germline gives CDR1 SGHAT, CDR2 FQDESV (reference sequence). CDR3 residues: CASSYDSDGDTQYF. The CDR3 bases are TGTGCCAGCAGCTATGACAGCGATGGGGATACGCAGTATTTT. Based on the CDR3 plus reference TRBV11-1 and TRBJ2-3, the full variable domain is EAEVAQSPRYKITEKSQAVAFWCDPISGHATLYWYRQILGQGPELLVQFQDESVVDDSQLPKDRFSAERLKGVDSTLKIQPAELGDSAMYLCASSYDSDGDTQYFGPGTRLTVL.

The rearrangement joins TRBV6-5 to TRBJ1-1; weak D call: TRBD1 (5 bases). Germline V lookup: CDR1 MNHEY, CDR2 SVGAGI. V lost 2 bases to trimming and J lost 9 bases, with 16 bases between them. There are 14 residues in the CDR3. CDR3 nucleotide sequence: TGTGCCAGCAGTTACGGTGGGGGTCGAATACAAGCTTTCTTT. Amino acids: CASSYGGGRIQAFF.

The genes are TRBV6-1 and TRBJ2-3; maybe TRBD2 (7 bases). Germline V CDR1 and CDR2: MNHNS, SASEGT. The CDR3 spans 17 residues. V was shortened by 0 bases and J by 0 bases, with 13 bases between the two germline ends. The chain's CDR3 is CASSEAPAGASTDTQYF. CDR3 DNA sequence: TGTGCCAGCAGTGAAGCTCCGGCGGGGGCTAGCACAGATACGCAGTATTTT.

V is TRBV4-2 and J is TRBJ1-2; D not certain. CDR3 length: 19 amino acids. Trimming removed 0 bases from V and 0 bases from J, with 20 bases in between. Germline V gene sequence: CDR1 LGHNA, CDR2 YNFKEQ. As DNA, the CDR3 is TGTGCCAGCAGCCAAGATGGGCCCCTCGCGGGAAGAGCTAACTATGGCTACACCTTC. It translates to CASSQDGPLAGRANYGYTF.

The genes are TRBV28 and TRBJ2-6; D is ambiguous. This CDR3 contains 17 residues. V lost 6 bases, J lost 0 bases, and 15 bases lay in between. The germline V gene encodes CDR1 MDHEN and CDR2 SYDVKM. The CDR3 is CASSTPAVHSGANVLTF. DNA for the CDR3: TGTGCCAGCAGCACCCCCGCCGTCCACTCTGGGGCCAACGTCCTGACTTTC.

The chain carries TRBV1 and TRBJ2-3; TRBD2 is taken as the D call from the table, unchecked against the DNA. TRBV1 is listed as a pseudogene. This CDR3 contains 16 residues. The CDR3 DNA follows: TGCACCAGCAGCAAACACAGGACTAGCGGCACAGATACGCAGTATTTT. It yields the protein CTSSKHRTSGTDTQYF.

The V call is TRBV27, the J call TRBJ1-1; tentatively, D is TRBD1 (5 bases). Trimming shortened V by 5 bases and J by 1 base, and 14 bases separated the two germline ends. This CDR3 spans 15 amino acids. Germline CDR1 is MNHEY and CDR2 is SMNVEV (reference sequence). CDR3 protein: CASSRVGAGNTEAFF. DNA of the CDR3: TGTGCCAGCAGTAGAGTTGGGGCGGGGAACACTGAAGCTTTCTTT.

This clone was detected once. This chain links TRBV5-4 with TRBJ2-5; D gene uncertain. The J call may not be correct, given that the DNA end is closer to TRBJ2-7. The germline V gene encodes CDR1 SGHNT and CDR2 YYREEE (reference sequence). The CDR3 runs 11 residues. CDR3 loop: CASSSNHEQYF. Here the CDR3 DNA reads TGTGCCAGCAGTTCCAACCACGAGCAGTACTTC.

The chain couples TRBV2 to TRBJ1-1, with D uncertain. The CDR3 contains 12 residues. Germline loops: CDR1 SNHLY, CDR2 FYNNEI. The ends were cut back, 6 bases at V and 12 bases at J, with 17 bases in the middle. As DNA, the CDR3 is TGTGCCAGCAGGGGTACCGGGATCGTAACTTTCTTT. Residues: CASRGTGIVTFF.

The rearrangement joins TRBV19 to TRBJ2-1; TRBD1 might be the D (5 bases). This CDR3 contains 15 residues. The germline CDR1 and CDR2 sequences are LNHDA and SQIVND (reference sequence). V lost 4 bases to trimming and J lost 8 bases, with 18 bases between them. CDR3 DNA sequence: TGTGCCAGTAGTACTCCCACGGACCTCAGGGATGAGCAGTTCTTC. This sequence encodes CASSTPTDLRDEQFF.

The chain uses TRBV7-6 and TRBJ2-3; D is undetermined. Trimming took off 5 bases at V and 2 bases at J, with 14 bases between the two ends. This CDR3 contains 15 residues. Germline loops: CDR1 SGHVS, CDR2 FNYEAQ. The CDR3 nucleotides read TGTGCCAGCAGCCACAGTTTCGGCCACACAGATACGCAGTATTTT. Translation gives CASSHSFGHTDTQYF.

This clone has just a few counts. V gene TRBV6-1 combines with J gene TRBJ2-7, with 11 positions matching TRBD2. Per germline, CDR1 MNHNS and CDR2 SASEGT. The V gene end was trimmed by 2 bases and the J gene end by 6 bases; junction bases not matched to a gene: 6. The CDR3 is 15 amino acids. CDR3 sequence: CASSESHGLAGEQYF. CDR3 coding DNA: TGTGCCAGCAGTGAAAGCCATGGACTAGCGGGCGAGCAGTACTTC.

The chain uses TRBV7-9 and TRBJ1-2; D gene unclear. CDR1 and CDR2 from the germline V gene are SEHNR and FQNEAQ (reference sequence). The CDR3 consists of 13 residues. The ends were cut back, 1 base at V and 8 bases at J, with 11 bases in the middle. DNA of the CDR3: TGTGCCAGCAGCTTAGTAACAGAACAGGGCTACACCTTC. Translation: CASSLVTEQGYTF.

The genes are TRBV6-4 and TRBJ2-1; perhaps D is TRBD1 or TRBD2 (5 bases each). Germline V gene data show CDR1 as MRHNA and CDR2 as SNTAGT. The CDR3 spans 13 residues. Trimming shortened V by 1 base and J by 10 bases, and 11 bases separated the two germline ends. DNA for the CDR3: TGTGCCAGCAGTGACTTACGAGGGACGGAGCAGTTCTTC. As protein: CASSDLRGTEQFF.

V is TRBV2 and J is TRBJ2-7; 9 positions match TRBD1. Looked up from germline, CDR1 is SNHLY and CDR2 is FYNNEI. The CDR3 consists of 15 residues. The ends lost 8 bases at V and 1 base at J; junction bases unmatched: 9. In nucleotides, the CDR3 is TGTGCCAGCGGACGGGACAGGGTTGAATCCTACGAGCAGTACTTC. This encodes CASGRDRVESYEQYF.

V gene TRBV7-9 combines with J gene TRBJ1-5; perhaps TRBD1 as D (6 bases). V lost 5 bases and J 4 bases, leaving 15 bases between the germline ends. The V gene's germline CDR1 is SEHNR and CDR2 FQNEAQ (reference sequence). The CDR3 length is 15 residues. CDR3 region: CASSPSRDINQPQHF. Here the CDR3 DNA reads TGTGCCAGCAGCCCCAGCCGGGACATAAATCAGCCCCAGCATTTT.

The chain employs TRBV9 and TRBJ2-1, with D hard to call. Germline loops: CDR1 SGDLS, CDR2 YYNGEE. The CDR3 is 14 amino acids. Trimming took off 3 bases at V and 8 bases at J, with 15 bases between the two ends. The CDR3 DNA reads TGTGCCAGCAGCGCCCTCTTTTCCCAAGATGAGCAGTTCTTC. Encoded protein: CASSALFSQDEQFF.

This clone was seen once. The conserved closing phenylalanine or tryptophan is absent in this CDR3, likely reflecting a read error. V is TRBV4-1 and J is TRBJ1-1; D ambiguous. The CDR3 extends over 12 amino acids. Germline values: CDR1 MGHRA, CDR2 YSYEKL. The CDR3 protein is CASSQGRSEAFL. The DNA for the CDR3 is TGCGCCAGCAGTCAAGGACGTAGTGAAGCTTTCCTT.

The V gene is TRBV5-1, the J gene TRBJ2-5, with TRBD2 matching 7 bases. The J segment lost 1 base and the V segment lost 7 bases, leaving 10 bases of the junction unmatched. CDR1 SGHRS and CDR2 YFSETQ come from the germline V gene. The CDR3 extends over 15 amino acids. The DNA of the CDR3 is TGCGCCAGCCGGAGGGAGGGAACCCCCCAAGAGACCCAGTACTTC. This translates into CASRREGTPQETQYF.

The chain employs TRBV5-5 and TRBJ2-7; D is possibly TRBD1 or TRBD2 (6 bases each). Looked up from germline, CDR1 is SGHKS and CDR2 is YYEKEE (reference sequence). The CDR3 is made up of 15 amino acids. The V end was cut by 4 bases, the J end by 5 bases, with 19 bases between. CDR3 sequence: CASSPRDTLVHEQYF. In nucleotides, the CDR3 is TGTGCCAGCAGCCCGCGGGACACCTTAGTCCACGAGCAGTACTTC.